This T cell receptor beta chain was identified during a study of shared clonotypes between healthy human individuals. Study in general: Three plates were used per donor for CD4 naive, three for CD4 memory, two for CD8 naive and one for CD8 memory.

Free of recent acute infections or vaccinations, the donors were healthy HIV-negative adults. On this clone: The antigen is unknown.

Trimming took 3 bases from V and 7 from J, leaving 15 bases between them. Germline CDR1 reads MGHDK; CDR2 reads SYGVNS. The CDR3 spans 14 residues. Study-wide results and caveats: Shared clonotypes: about 4.6% naive CD4, around 3.4% naive CD8, about 2.2% memory CD4, 0.4% memory CD8.

Using immunoSEQ multiplex PCR, the repertoire was profiled, and TCRdb retains in-frame clones only, with some absent. This sample has roughly 2.5 million clones; approximately 94% occur once, and the top ten carry 0.11% to 0.15%. This clonotype was obtained from a man aged 18 to 35 in good health. J is TRBJ2-5 and V is TRBV25-1; D may match TRBD1 or TRBD2 (5 bases each). Sequenced material: naive CD4+ T cells sorted from blood. Sample subset: CD45RA+ positively selected. CDR3: CASSDPGTMGTQYF. DNA of the CDR3: TGTGCCAGCAGTGATCCCGGGACGATGGGGACCCAGTACTTC.